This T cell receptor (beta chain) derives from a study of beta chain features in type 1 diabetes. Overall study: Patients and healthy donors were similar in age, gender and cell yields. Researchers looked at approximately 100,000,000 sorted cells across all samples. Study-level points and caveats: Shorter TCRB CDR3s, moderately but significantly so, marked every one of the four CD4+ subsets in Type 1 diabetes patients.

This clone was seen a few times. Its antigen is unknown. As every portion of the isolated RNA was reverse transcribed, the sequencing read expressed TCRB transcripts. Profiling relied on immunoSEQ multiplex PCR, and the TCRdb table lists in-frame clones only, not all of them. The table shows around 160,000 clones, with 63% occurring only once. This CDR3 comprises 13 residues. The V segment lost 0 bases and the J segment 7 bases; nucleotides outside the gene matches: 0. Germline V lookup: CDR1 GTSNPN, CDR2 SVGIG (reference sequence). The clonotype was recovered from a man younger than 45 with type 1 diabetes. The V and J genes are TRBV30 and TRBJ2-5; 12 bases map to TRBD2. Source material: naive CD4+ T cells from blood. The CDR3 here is CAWSVTSGGTQYF. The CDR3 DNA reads TGTGCCTGGAGTGTGACTAGCGGGGGGACCCAGTACTTC. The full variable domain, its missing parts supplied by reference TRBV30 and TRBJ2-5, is SQTIHQWPATLVQPVGSPLSLECTVEGTSNPNLYWYRQAAGRGLQLLFYSVGIGQISSEVPQNLSASRPQDRQFILSSKKLLLSDSGFYLCAWSVTSGGTQYFGPGTRLLVL.